One T cell receptor beta chain is described in this entry. Germline V CDR1 and CDR2: SGHKS, YYEKEE (reference sequence). The CDR3 contains 14 residues. V was trimmed by 0 bases and J by 0 bases, leaving 6 bases between them. The data were taken from a study of blood T cell repertoires in COVID-19. Study-wide context: Samples came from the United States, Italy and Spain, spanning acute and convalescent COVID-19. In each case, the material was cDNA or gDNA derived from T cells, B-cell-depleted T cells, or PBMCs.

Per the study methods: Researchers report that nucleated cell counts were estimated from reference gene primer amplification. Clones were sequenced by immunoSEQ multiplex PCR, and TCRdb holds only the in-frame ones, with some missing. That table is the source of V, J and clone size, and D and trimming were worked out from the DNA. Of about 310,000 clones listed, approximately 86% are singletons. Sequences were obtained from peripheral blood. This clonotype was sampled from a man aged 70 or older with acute or convalescent COVID-19. The V and J genes are TRBV5-5 and TRBJ1-1; D is undetermined. CDR3 sequence (DNA): TGTGCCAGCAGCTTGGCCAGGATGAACACTGAAGCTTTCTTT. It is translated as CASSLARMNTEAFF.